These T cell receptor beta chains were read from a single sample in a study of blood T cell repertoires in COVID-19. The assay was immunoSEQ multiplex PCR, and TCRdb's table has in-frame clones only and misses some. The table shows around 100,000 clones, with nearly 90% occurring only once. The sequencing input was peripheral blood. These receptors were taken from a man aged 50-59 years in a cohort sampled during active COVID-19. Both conserved end residues are trimmed from each CDR3. Clone size appears in some rows only: once, few, many, or a class for an expanded clone.

j_gene: TRBJ2-7; abundance: NA; v_gene: TRBV28; CDR3aa: ASSFLIGQDSYEQY
j_gene: TRBJ2-2; abundance: once; v_gene: TRBV7-2; CDR3aa: ASSLMSGGPGELF
j_gene: TRBJ1-6; abundance: NA; v_gene: TRBV6-5; CDR3aa: ASSYGGNNSPLH
j_gene: TRBJ2-1; abundance: NA; v_gene: TRBV18; CDR3aa: ASSPRSVRDYNEQF
j_gene: TRBJ2-2; abundance: once; v_gene: TRBV7-2; CDR3aa: ASSRGTGGRTGELF
j_gene: TRBJ2-5; abundance: NA; v_gene: TRBV7-9; CDR3aa: ASSSTWASGEQETQY
j_gene: TRBJ1-1; abundance: NA; v_gene: TRBV7-9; CDR3aa: ASSPDTEAF
j_gene: TRBJ2-5; abundance: once; v_gene: TRBV7-8; CDR3aa: ASSFGTGGEVPETQY
j_gene: TRBJ2-1; abundance: NA; v_gene: TRBV21-1; CDR3aa: ASVEDRGSFNEQF
j_gene: TRBJ2-1; abundance: once; v_gene: TRBV5-1; CDR3aa: ASSVGGGAYNEQF
j_gene: TRBJ2-3; abundance: NA; v_gene: TRBV9; CDR3aa: ASSRTSGDTDTQY
j_gene: TRBJ1-1; abundance: NA; v_gene: TRBV24-1; CDR3aa: ATSDPGQGEAF
j_gene: TRBJ1-1; abundance: NA; v_gene: TRBV12-3/TRBV12-4; CDR3aa: ASSLGTGTEAF
j_gene: TRBJ1-1; abundance: NA; v_gene: TRBV19; CDR3aa: ASISPGAEAF
j_gene: TRBJ1-1; abundance: NA; v_gene: TRBV5-5; CDR3aa: ASSKTGVNTEAF
j_gene: TRBJ2-3; abundance: NA; v_gene: TRBV7-9; CDR3aa: ASSLGGLADNTDTQY
j_gene: TRBJ2-2; abundance: NA; v_gene: TRBV11-2; CDR3aa: ASSVRTEITGELF
j_gene: TRBJ2-7; abundance: NA; v_gene: TRBV6-2/TRBV6-3; CDR3aa: ASSYWQGAYEQY
j_gene: TRBJ1-5; abundance: NA; v_gene: TRBV2; CDR3aa: ASRQGESNQPQH
j_gene: TRBJ1-2; abundance: NA; v_gene: TRBV6-1; CDR3aa: ASSEVPGQGSGYT
j_gene: TRBJ2-1; abundance: NA; v_gene: TRBV14; CDR3aa: ASSWGDLYNEQF
j_gene: TRBJ1-2; abundance: NA; v_gene: TRBV29-1; CDR3aa: SVGDNLHGYT
j_gene: TRBJ2-2; abundance: NA; v_gene: TRBV9; CDR3aa: ASSVAGKNTGELF
j_gene: TRBJ1-3; abundance: once; v_gene: TRBV20-1; CDR3aa: SASRGESGNTIY
j_gene: TRBJ2-2; abundance: NA; v_gene: TRBV11-3; CDR3aa: ASSYGQNTGELF
j_gene: TRBJ2-3; abundance: once; v_gene: TRBV5-1; CDR3aa: ASSFSGGGPDTQY
j_gene: TRBJ1-1; abundance: NA; v_gene: TRBV5-1; CDR3aa: ASSLAPRQVNTEAF
j_gene: TRBJ1-2; abundance: few; v_gene: TRBV4-2; CDR3aa: ASSQRQIVSRYGYT
j_gene: TRBJ2-3; abundance: NA; v_gene: TRBV10-3; CDR3aa: AIGGSTDTQY
j_gene: TRBJ2-5; abundance: NA; v_gene: TRBV3-1/TRBV3-2; CDR3aa: ASSRGGSETQY
j_gene: TRBJ2-1; abundance: NA; v_gene: TRBV18; CDR3aa: ASSPLSLAGGPNAYNEQF
j_gene: TRBJ1-6; abundance: NA; v_gene: TRBV5-4; CDR3aa: ASSMGQRNSPLH
j_gene: TRBJ2-2; abundance: NA; v_gene: TRBV18; CDR3aa: ASSPSQTGRAGELF
j_gene: TRBJ2-1; abundance: many; v_gene: TRBV2; CDR3aa: ASMGTRLAGDNEQF
j_gene: TRBJ1-1; abundance: NA; v_gene: TRBV10-3; CDR3aa: AISVSGQMNTEAF
j_gene: TRBJ1-2; abundance: NA; v_gene: TRBV6-5; CDR3aa: ASTRPGTGPIGYT
j_gene: TRBJ1-4; abundance: NA; v_gene: TRBV3-1/TRBV3-2; CDR3aa: ASSLKTGREKLF
j_gene: TRBJ1-4; abundance: NA; v_gene: TRBV6-5; CDR3aa: ASSYLDRGTEKLF
j_gene: TRBJ2-1; abundance: NA; v_gene: TRBV18; CDR3aa: ASSPGDREQF